The 8 T cell receptor beta chains listed next were all sequenced from one sample in a study of blood T cell repertoires in COVID-19. Data came from immunoSEQ multiplex PCR; TCRdb stores just in-frame clones and leaves some out. The repertoire consists of 200,000 to 300,000 clones, with approximately 83% occurring once and the leading ten covering 5.5%. Sequencing used peripheral blood. These receptors all stem from a human donor in a cohort sampled during active COVID-19.

The chain couples TRBV19 to TRBJ1-6, with D possibly being TRBD1 (5 bases). The CDR3 consists of 16 residues. CDR1 LNHDA and CDR2 SQIVND come from the germline V gene (reference sequence). Between the trimmed V and J ends, which lost 6 bases and 6 bases, there was a span of 18 bases. The CDR3 bases are TGTGCCAGTAGACTTACGACAGTGCAAGGTAATTCACCCCTCCACTTT. Encoded protein: CASRLTTVQGNSPLHF.

CDR3: CASSLDPGQGWVMNTEAFF. CDR3 coding DNA: TGCGCCAGCAGCTTGGATCCGGGACAGGGGTGGGTCATGAACACTGAAGCTTTCTTT. The rearrangement uses TRBV5-1 and TRBJ1-1, with 10 bases identical to TRBD1. V shed 0 bases, J shed 0 bases, and the junction held 11 bases outside the gene matches. From germline, CDR1 is SGHRS and CDR2 YFSETQ. The CDR3 has 19 amino acids.

V is TRBV28 and J is TRBJ1-2, with D unresolved. CDR3 size: 14 residues. CDR1 is MDHEN, CDR2 SYDVKM, per germline. With 2 bases removed from V and 3 bases from J, the gap between germline ends came to 10 bases. The CDR3 reads CASSLNRVDYGYTF. The CDR3 bases are TGTGCCAGCAGTTTAAATCGGGTGGACTATGGCTACACCTTC.

This sequence joins TRBV7-9 and TRBJ2-6, with D perhaps TRBD1 (5 bases). V shed 8 bases and J shed 0 bases, with 8 bases lying between them. This CDR3 spans 14 amino acids. CDR1 SEHNR and CDR2 FQNEAQ come from the germline V gene (reference sequence). CDR3 protein: CASATGSGANVLTF. The CDR3 nucleotides read TGTGCCAGCGCTACAGGCTCTGGGGCCAACGTCCTGACTTTC. Based on the CDR3 plus reference TRBV7-9 and TRBJ2-6, the full variable domain is DTGVSQNPRHKITKRGQNVTFRCDPISEHNRLYWYRQTLGQGPEFLTYFQNEAQLEKSRLLSDRFSAERPKGSFSTLEIQRTEQGDSAMYLCASATGSGANVLTFGAGSRLTVL.

V usage is TRBV2 and J usage is TRBJ1-5; maybe TRBD1 (6 bases). Germline CDR1 is SNHLY and CDR2 is FYNNEI. The V end was cut by 2 bases, the J end by 7 bases, with 12 bases between. This CDR3 is 14 amino acids long. DNA of the CDR3: TGTGCCAGCAGTGAACAGGGGAACGGGCAGCCCCAGCATTTT. Its translation: CASSEQGNGQPQHF.

The chain combines TRBV6-5 with TRBJ1-5; unclear D gene. The germline CDR1 and CDR2 sequences are MNHEY and SVGAGI. V was shortened by 5 bases and J by 3 bases, with 14 bases between the two germline ends. The length of the CDR3 is 15 residues. CDR3 in amino acids: CASSRRVEFNQPQHF. In nucleotides, the CDR3 is TGTGCCAGCAGTCGCCGGGTCGAATTCAATCAGCCCCAGCATTTT.

The chain joins TRBV5-4 to TRBJ1-4; 9 bases fit TRBD1. Germline values: CDR1 SGHNT, CDR2 YYREEE (reference sequence). Trimming took 4 bases from V and 7 from J; bases not matched to a gene: 5. The length of the CDR3 is 14 residues. CDR3 coding DNA: TGTGCCAGCAGCAAAGGGACAGGGAGTGAAAAACTGTTTTTT. Its protein product is CASSKGTGSEKLFF. Using reference TRBV5-4 and TRBJ1-4 for the parts outside the CDR3, the full variable domain is ETGVTQSPTHLIKTRGQQVTLRCSSQSGHNTVSWYQQALGQGPQFIFQYYREEENGRGNFPPRFSGLQFPNYSSELNVNALELDDSALYLCASSKGTGSEKLFFGSGTQLSVL.

This clone was counted ten times or more. The chain has TRBV3-1 (or the pseudogene TRBV3-2) and TRBJ1-1, with D possibly matching TRBD1 (5 bases). This CDR3 is built from 11 residues. The germline V and J ends were trimmed by 5 bases and 9 bases, with 10 bases remaining between them. The germline V gene encodes CDR1 LGHDT and CDR2 YNNKEL (reference sequence). The CDR3: CASSAGSKAFF. Written as DNA, the CDR3 is TGTGCCAGCAGCGCAGGGTCTAAAGCTTTCTTT.